This T cell receptor beta chain came from a study of blood T cell repertoires in COVID-19. Overall study context: T cells, B-cell-depleted T cells, or PBMCs supplied cDNA or gDNA.

Produced via immunoSEQ multiplex PCR; TCRdb's table is partial and in-frame only. The sample lists about 330,000 clones, roughly 90% seen once, with approximately 10% in the top ten. Germline CDR1 is SGHDT and CDR2 is YYEEEE. The CDR3 is made up of 16 amino acids. Trimming pared 0 bases from V and 0 bases from J, leaving 10 bases between. Patients at the Seattle site were enrolled during active infection and followed longitudinally. The TCR originated in a man aged 25 to 45 with COVID-19, enrolled during active disease. The chain carries TRBV5-6 and TRBJ2-1; tentatively, D is TRBD2 (6 bases). Source material: peripheral blood. The CDR3 sequence: CASSLGGMSSYNEQFF. The CDR3 nucleotides read TGTGCCAGCAGCTTGGGCGGGATGAGCTCCTACAATGAGCAGTTCTTC.